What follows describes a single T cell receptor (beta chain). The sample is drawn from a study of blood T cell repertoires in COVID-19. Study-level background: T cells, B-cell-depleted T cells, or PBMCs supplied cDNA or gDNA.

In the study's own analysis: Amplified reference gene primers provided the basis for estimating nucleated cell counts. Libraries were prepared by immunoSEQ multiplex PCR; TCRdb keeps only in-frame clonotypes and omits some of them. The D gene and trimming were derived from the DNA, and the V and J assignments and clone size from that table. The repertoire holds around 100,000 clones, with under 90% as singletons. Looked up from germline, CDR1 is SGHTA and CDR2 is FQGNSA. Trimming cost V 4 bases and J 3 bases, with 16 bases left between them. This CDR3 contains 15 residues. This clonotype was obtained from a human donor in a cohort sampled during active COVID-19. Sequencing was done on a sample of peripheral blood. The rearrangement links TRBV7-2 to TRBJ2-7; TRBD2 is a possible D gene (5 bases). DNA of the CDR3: TGTGCCAGCAGCTCAACCAGCGGAAATTACTACGAGCAGTACTTC. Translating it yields CASSSTSGNYYEQYF.